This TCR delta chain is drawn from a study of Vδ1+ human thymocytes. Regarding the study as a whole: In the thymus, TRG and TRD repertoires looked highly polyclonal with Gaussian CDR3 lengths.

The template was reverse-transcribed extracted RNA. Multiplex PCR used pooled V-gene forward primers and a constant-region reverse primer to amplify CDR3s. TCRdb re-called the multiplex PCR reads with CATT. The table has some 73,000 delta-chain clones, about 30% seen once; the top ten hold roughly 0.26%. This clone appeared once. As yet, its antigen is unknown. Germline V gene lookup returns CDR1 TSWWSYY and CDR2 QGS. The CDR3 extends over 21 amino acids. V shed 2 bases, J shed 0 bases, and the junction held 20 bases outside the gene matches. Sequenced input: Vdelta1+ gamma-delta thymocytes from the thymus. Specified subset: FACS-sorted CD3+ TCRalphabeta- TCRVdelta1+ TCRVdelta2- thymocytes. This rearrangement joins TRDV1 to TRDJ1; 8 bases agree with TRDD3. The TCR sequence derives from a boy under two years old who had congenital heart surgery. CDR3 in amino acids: CALGEGNLLLGGEGYTDKLIF. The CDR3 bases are TGTGCTCTTGGGGAAGGGAACCTCTTACTGGGGGGAGAGGGGTACACCGATAAACTCATCTTT.